One and the same sample provided the 25 T cell receptor beta chains below, sequenced in a study of OX40 agonist ivuxolimab in advanced cancers. The data were produced by immunoSEQ multiplex PCR, yet TCRdb's version contains in-frame clones alone and is incomplete. The sample consists of about 48,000 clones, around nine tenths of them appearing once. This specimen was CD4+ or CD8+ T cells sorted from blood, taken in a trial of the OX40 agonist ivuxolimab. The receptor set was obtained from an adult with an advanced solid tumor such as melanoma, head and neck, liver or kidney cancer.

This clone was recorded only once. The rearrangement joins TRBV27 to TRBJ2-2; 10 bases align to TRBD2. The ends lost 5 bases at V and 7 bases at J; junction bases unmatched: 4. The CDR3 is made up of 14 amino acids. The V gene's germline CDR1 is MNHEY and CDR2 SMNVEV (reference sequence). CDR3 bases: TGTGCCAGCAGTCTAGCGGGAGTTGGCGGGGAGCTGTTTTTT. Protein sequence: CASSLAGVGGELFF.

CDR3 residues: CASSLSGHTSYEQYF. CDR3 coding DNA: TGTGCCAGCAGTTTATCTGGACATACGTCCTACGAGCAGTACTTC. The chain recombines TRBV27 with TRBJ2-7, with a tentative D call TRBD1 (5 bases). Germline V gene data show CDR1 as MNHEY and CDR2 as SMNVEV (reference sequence). CDR3 length: 15 residues. V was clipped by 0 bases and J by 1 base, with 10 bases between them.

The rearrangement uses TRBV6-5 and TRBJ1-1, with TRBD1 as a possible D gene (6 bases). The CDR3 totals 15 residues. Germline V gene lookup returns CDR1 MNHEY and CDR2 SVGAGI. Trimming pared 2 bases from V and 1 base from J, leaving 11 bases between. Here the CDR3 DNA reads TGTGCCAGCAGTTACACCCAGGACAGGAACACTGAAGCTTTCTTT. Amino acid sequence: CASSYTQDRNTEAFF.

V usage is TRBV30 and J usage is TRBJ2-1, with D perhaps TRBD2 (5 bases). Trimming took off 1 base at V and 0 bases at J, with 10 bases between the two ends. Germline CDR1 reads GTSNPN; CDR2 reads SVGIG (reference sequence). The CDR3 length is 15 residues. The DNA of the CDR3 is TGTGCCTGGAGTGGTGGCGGGCGCTCCTACAATGAGCAGTTCTTC. Its protein product is CAWSGGGRSYNEQFF.

This chain links TRBV27 with TRBJ2-5; 10 bases agree with TRBD2. The V segment lost 4 bases and the J segment 0 bases; nucleotides outside the gene matches: 5. This CDR3 contains 16 residues. Looked up from germline, CDR1 is MNHEY and CDR2 is SMNVEV (reference sequence). The CDR3 DNA sequence: TGTGCCAGCAGTTCGAGTAGCGGGGGGTACCAAGAGACCCAGTACTTC. It encodes CASSSSSGGYQETQYF.

This clone ranks as medium-sized. The chain has TRBV7-9 and TRBJ2-7, with 7 positions matching TRBD2. The germline CDR1 and CDR2 sequences are SEHNR and FQNEAQ (reference sequence). This CDR3 comprises 13 residues. Trimming removed 5 bases from V and 5 bases from J; junction bases left unmatched: 6. CDR3 in amino acids: CASSPPGRDEQYV. The DNA of the CDR3 is TGTGCCAGCAGCCCACCGGGGAGGGACGAGCAGTACGTC.

The rearrangement uses TRBV27 and TRBJ2-1, with a possible D match to TRBD1 (5 bases). Germline V gene data show CDR1 as MNHEY and CDR2 as SMNVEV (reference sequence). The CDR3 length is 14 residues. V was trimmed by 0 bases and J by 7 bases, leaving 10 bases between them. CDR3: CASSLSVSGNEQFF. Written as DNA, the CDR3 is TGTGCCAGCAGTTTATCGGTTTCAGGGAATGAGCAGTTCTTC.

The chain is built from TRBV5-6 and TRBJ1-4; 7 bases are shared with TRBD1. Germline loops: CDR1 SGHDT, CDR2 YYEEEE. This CDR3 has 15 amino acids. J lost 4 bases, V lost 0 bases, and 3 bases had no gene match. The CDR3 bases are TGTGCCAGCAGCTTGGAGGGGGCCGGTAATGAAAAACTGTTTTTT. It yields the protein CASSLEGAGNEKLFF.

This clone was seen a few times. The chain combines TRBV15 with TRBJ1-5, with no clear D. The V end was cut by 5 bases, the J end by 1 base, with 12 bases between. The CDR3 has 15 residues. Germline-derived CDR1 and CDR2 are LNHNV and YYDKDF (reference sequence). The CDR3 DNA is TGTGCCACCAGCCGAGCGTTAGGGAGCAATCAGCCCCAGCATTTT. It specifies CATSRALGSNQPQHF.

V and J are TRBV28 and TRBJ1-4; no definite D call. V lost 6 bases and J lost 0, with 14 bases in between. CDR1 and CDR2 (germline): MDHEN, SYDVKM. CDR3 length: 16 residues. As DNA, the CDR3 is TGTGCCAGCAGCGTAGGCAAAAGGGCAACTAATGAAAAACTGTTTTTT. Protein: CASSVGKRATNEKLFF.

The chain uses TRBV5-1 and TRBJ2-2, with 10 bases matching TRBD1. V lost 4 bases to trimming and J lost 4 bases; unmatched junction nucleotides: 4. This CDR3 contains 15 residues. In germline, CDR1 is SGHRS, CDR2 YFSETQ. CDR3 DNA sequence: TGCGCCAGCAGCCCCGGGACAGGGGTCACCGGGGAGCTGTTTTTT. This gives the protein CASSPGTGVTGELFF.

The CDR3 here is CASSTRGGQPQHF. CDR3 bases: TGTGCCAGCAGCACCAGGGGTGGTCAGCCCCAGCATTTT. This chain joins TRBV5-6 and TRBJ1-5, with D possibly matching TRBD1 (6 bases). The CDR3 covers 13 residues. Germline CDR1 and CDR2: SGHDT and YYEEEE. V was clipped by 4 bases and J by 6 bases, with 11 bases between them.

CDR3: CASSFNGNTEAFF. As DNA, the CDR3 is TGTGCCAGCAGTTTTAATGGGAACACTGAAGCTTTCTTT. The V and J genes are TRBV27 and TRBJ1-1; D call uncertain. There are 13 residues in the CDR3. V dropped 3 bases and J dropped 1 base, with 6 bases sitting between them. CDR1 MNHEY and CDR2 SMNVEV come from the germline V gene (reference sequence).

This chain links TRBV9 with TRBJ1-5, with D hard to call. Trimming removed 1 base at V and 3 bases at J, with 8 bases between. The CDR3 has 14 amino acids. Per the germline V gene, CDR1 is SGDLS and CDR2 is YYNGEE. In DNA form, the CDR3 reads TGTGCCAGCAGCGTAACAGCAATCAATCAGCCCCAGCATTTT. This gives the protein CASSVTAINQPQHF.

The chain recombines TRBV11-3 with TRBJ2-7; 7 bases align to TRBD2. V lost 0 bases, J lost 2 bases, and 10 bases stayed unmatched. The CDR3 extends over 17 amino acids. From germline, CDR1 is SGHNT and CDR2 YENEEA. The CDR3 coding sequence is TGTGCCAGCAGCTTAGATCAGCTGGAGCGGGGCCCCTACGAGCAGTACTTC. It codes for CASSLDQLERGPYEQYF.

This clone showed up just once. The chain links TRBV5-6 to TRBJ2-1; possibly TRBD2 for D (5 bases). CDR3 length: 16 residues. Trimming removed 1 base from V and 2 bases from J, with 13 bases in between. Germline-derived CDR1 and CDR2 are SGHDT and YYEEEE. CDR3 bases: TGTGCCAGCAGCTTGCCGGGGAGAATTACCTACAATGAGCAGTTCTTC. Translation: CASSLPGRITYNEQFF.

The V gene is TRBV11-3, the J gene TRBJ2-1, with no clear D. Trimming cost V 1 base and J 9 bases, with 4 bases left between them. Germline loops: CDR1 SGHNT, CDR2 YENEEA. The CDR3 runs to 11 residues. The CDR3 bases are TGTGCCAGCAGCTTAGGGTCTGAGCAGTTCTTC. The encoded protein is CASSLGSEQFF. Combining the CDR3 with reference TRBV11-3 and TRBJ2-1 gives the whole variable domain EAGVVQSPRYKIIEKKQPVAFWCNPISGHNTLYWYLQNLGQGPELLIRYENEEAVDDSQLPKDRFSAERLKGVDSTLKIQPAELGDSAVYLCASSLGSEQFFGPGTRLTVL.

The V gene is TRBV13, the J gene TRBJ2-1; tentative D call: TRBD1 (5 bases). Trimming left V 1 base short and J 8 bases short, with 12 bases between. Germline V gene data show CDR1 as PRHDT and CDR2 as FYEKMQ (reference sequence). CDR3 length: 14 amino acids. CDR3 sequence (DNA): TGTGCCAGCAGCTTAGATAGGGGTGGGGATGAGCAGTTCTTC. Translated: CASSLDRGGDEQFF.

CDR3 sequence reads: CASSIVDGYNEQFF. DNA of the CDR3: TGTGCCAGTAGTATTGTGGACGGATACAATGAGCAGTTCTTC. The chain employs TRBV19 and TRBJ2-1, with D uncertain. The CDR3 totals 14 residues. Trimming shortened V by 3 bases and J by 4 bases, and 10 bases separated the two germline ends. CDR1 LNHDA and CDR2 SQIVND come from the germline V gene (reference sequence).

This rearrangement joins TRBV7-8 to TRBJ2-6; 10 nucleotides match TRBD1. This CDR3 has 19 amino acids. Germline loops: CDR1 SGHVS, CDR2 FQNEAQ. Unmatched junction bases numbered 12, after V lost 4 bases and J lost 3 bases. The CDR3 nucleotides are TGTGCCAGCAGCTGGGGGACAGGGGTACCCACTGTTGGGGCCAACGTCCTGACTTTC. Translation gives CASSWGTGVPTVGANVLTF. The whole variable domain, filled in from reference TRBV7-8 and TRBJ2-6, reads GAGVSQSPRYKVAKRGQDVALRCDPISGHVSLFWYQQALGQGPEFLTYFQNEAQLDKSGLPSDRFFAERPEGSVSTLKIQRTQQEDSAVYLCASSWGTGVPTVGANVLTFGAGSRLTVL.

The chain recombines TRBV19 with TRBJ1-1; TRBD1 matches at 8 bases. Germline lookup yields CDR1 LNHDA and CDR2 SQIVND (reference sequence). This CDR3 comprises 15 residues. Trimming at V came to 3 bases and at J to 5 bases, leaving 8 bases not matched to a gene. CDR3 amino acids: CASSIPQGARTEAFF. As DNA, the CDR3 is TGTGCCAGTAGTATCCCTCAGGGGGCGCGAACTGAAGCTTTCTTT.

The J gene is TRBJ2-3, the V gene TRBV6-1, with 11 bases matching TRBD2. Unmatched junction bases numbered 3, after V lost 2 bases and J lost 5 bases. The CDR3 sequence is 15 residues long. Germline V gene data show CDR1 as MNHNS and CDR2 as SASEGT. CDR3: CASSESLAGVDTQYF. CDR3 sequence (DNA): TGTGCCAGCAGTGAATCACTAGCGGGGGTAGATACGCAGTATTTT.

The rearrangement links TRBV28 to TRBJ2-7, with 9 positions matching TRBD2. The CDR3 sequence is 17 residues long. J lost 1 base, V lost 4 bases, and 11 bases had no gene match. The germline gives CDR1 MDHEN, CDR2 SYDVKM. CDR3 sequence (DNA): TGTGCCAGCAGTTCCCCCCCGGGACTAGCACTATCCTACGAGCAGTACTTC. Its protein product is CASSSPPGLALSYEQYF.

In nucleotides, the CDR3 is TGTGCCAGAACGTCTCCGGACAGGGGGCGTTGGAGCAATCAGCCCCAGCATTTT. As protein: CARTSPDRGRWSNQPQHF. V usage is TRBV27 and J usage is TRBJ1-5; 11 nucleotides line up with TRBD1. The CDR3 loop spans 18 amino acids. V gave up 9 bases and J gave up 1 base; unmatched junction bases: 14. Germline V lookup: CDR1 MNHEY, CDR2 SMNVEV (reference sequence).

The V and J genes are TRBV4-1 and TRBJ1-1; D is ambiguous. CDR3 length: 14 residues. Germline CDR1 is MGHRA and CDR2 is YSYEKL. The V and J ends lost 1 base and 1 base respectively, with 7 bases between them. The CDR3 loop is CASSQVTENTEAFF. Written as DNA, the CDR3 is TGCGCCAGCAGCCAAGTTACAGAGAACACTGAAGCTTTCTTT.